Included here is one TCR beta chain sequence, with context. The V end lost 5 bases, the J end lost 0 bases, and 14 bases lay between the germline ends. Germline V lookup: CDR1 LNHDA, CDR2 SQIVND (reference sequence). The CDR3 contains 16 residues. The data were taken from a study of CD8 T cells in Susac syndrome. Reverse transcription of 0.5 to 1 ug RNA was performed with random hexamers. TCRdb itself ran the immunoSEQ multiplex PCR reads through MiXCR, one entry per CDR3 protein. The sample consists of about 290,000 distinct CDR3 sequences, 70% to 90% of them appearing once. Input material: CD8+ T cells from PBMCs. This clonotype was sampled from a human donor with multiple sclerosis. This chain connects TRBV19 to TRBJ2-1, with D perhaps TRBD2 (5 bases). The CDR3 sequence: CASSGWAGSSYNEQFF. Written as DNA, the CDR3 is TGTGCCAGTAGTGGTTGGGCGGGCAGCTCCTACAATGAGCAGTTCTTC.